This TCR beta chain was recovered during a study of blood T cell repertoires in COVID-19. On the study more broadly: Some COVID-19 samples were acute and others convalescent; all came from the United States, Italy and Spain. The cDNA or gDNA used as material had been derived from T cells, B-cell-depleted T cells, or PBMCs.

Authors' processing steps: Amplified reference gene primers provided the basis for estimating nucleated cell counts. Measured with immunoSEQ multiplex PCR; TCRdb has only the in-frame clones, and not every one. The D gene and trimming were derived from the DNA, and the V and J assignments and clone size from that table. The profile shows 190,000 or so clones, more than 75% of them singletons. Germline V CDR1 and CDR2: SGHTA, FQGTGA. The V and J ends lost 4 bases and 2 bases respectively, with 15 bases between them. CDR3 length equals 16 residues. This chain uses TRBV7-3 with TRBJ2-4; D ambiguous. The TCR originated in a man in his forties or fifties with active or convalescent COVID-19. Sequenced input: peripheral blood. The CDR3, as DNA: TGTGCCAGCAGCTCTTCGGGTTCGGGTACCAAAAACATTCAGTACTTC. Translation: CASSSSGSGTKNIQYF.